Sequencing of this TCR beta chain was carried out in a study of blood T cells in healthy people across ages (dated by TCRdb to the mid-2010s). The study in broad terms: In model experiments, template switching captured roughly one uniquely barcoded TCR beta cDNA molecule for every two T cells. Using deep sequencing normalized with unique cDNA molecular identifiers, the study measured how TCR beta repertoire diversity changes with age. Donors of different ages were randomly distributed across sequencing lanes to avoid experimental bias. Donors were grouped into four age groups: young (average 16 years), middle-aged (roughly 37), aged (around 62) and long-lived (about 90). For two donors (one aged 18 to 29 and one aged 80 or older), the study analyzed two additional independent replicas of 1 million unique cDNA reads from the same blood draw.

Systemically healthy Caucasian individuals from Russia, 39 in total and aged about 6 to 100 years, were included as donors. Each donor gave 8 to 10 milliliters of peripheral blood, collected into EDTA-treated Vacutainer tubes. PBMCs were isolated by Ficoll-Paque density-gradient centrifugation, with at least 6 million obtained per sample. Total RNA, at least 6 micrograms per sample, was extracted from PBMCs with Trizol reagent. Naive CD45RAhigh/CD27high T cell percentages were measured by flow cytometry on a PBMC aliquot from every donor. Study-wide conclusions, independent of this receptor: Compared with the aged group, the long-lived group had more naive CD4+ T cells, fewer expanded clones and increased TCR diversity, suggesting age selection. Estimates of total diversity based on one million sequenced T cells were considered lower bounds and underestimates. Because profiling used bulk unsorted PBMCs, naive and antigen-experienced compartments could not be compared conclusively. A strong correlation was found between observed TCR beta diversity and the percentage of naive T cells measured by flow cytometry. Observed TCR beta diversity per million T cells fell roughly linearly with age, and a significant reduction was already apparent by age roughly 40. Because the CMV infection status of the donors was unknown, age-related changes in expanded clonotypes may potentially have been confounded.

Preparation of the library involved 5' RACE. The reads were generated on an Illumina HiSeq 2500. A second PCR of roughly 7 to 11 cycles was performed with a sample-barcoded 5' primer and a J-beta primer mix. A template-switch 5' adaptor carrying 12 random nucleotides introduced a unique molecular identifier onto each TCR beta cDNA molecule. At least 2.5 million CDR3-containing paired-end reads were obtained from each sample. First-strand cDNA was synthesized from all RNA with the Mint cDNA synthesis kit, primed by a TRBC-specific oligonucleotide. Following uracil-DNA glycosylase treatment, a first 18-cycle PCR with universal primers M1SS and BC2_uni_R was performed on all cDNA. On the authors' methods: For normalization, 1 million high-quality reads, each with a distinct molecular identifier, were randomly selected from each sample. Instead of being binned into consensus sequences, reads with shared molecular identifiers were discarded. MiTCR, set to a Q25 quality threshold and the strictest error-elimination algorithm, was used for CDR3 identification, clonotype clustering and error correction. A nonparametric unseen species model with Euler transformation was used to estimate a lower bound on total TCR beta diversity. TCRdb ran its own pipeline on the public reads, namely fastp trimming at Q25 and MiXCR clone calling, and kept in-frame beta chains. Here each entry gathers all rows of one CDR3 protein and keeps the most common genes and DNA. TCRdb's processing, not the authors', yielded these V and J calls. The sample data list around 1,700,000 distinct CDR3 sequences, and 28% of these were observed just once. The ten largest clones capture around 7.7% of the sample.

As regards this clonotype: Its antigen is currently not known. An end of the junction differs from the germline gene, which may be a read error.

For CDR1 and CDR2, the germline V gene lists SGHTA and FQGNSA. The CDR3, from cysteine to phenylalanine, totals 18 residues. The sequence is cut down to CDR3 DNA, 54 bases in frame from base 1. Sequencing used blood. This receptor was taken from a woman aged 25 to 39 in good health. Recombination connected TRBV7-2 to TRBJ2-6; the central 8 bases match TRBD1. The nucleotide sequence reads as follows: TGTGCCAGCAGCTCTAGACAGGGGCAGTGGGCTGGGGCCAACGTCCGGACTTTC. It specifies CASSSRQGQWAGANVRTF.